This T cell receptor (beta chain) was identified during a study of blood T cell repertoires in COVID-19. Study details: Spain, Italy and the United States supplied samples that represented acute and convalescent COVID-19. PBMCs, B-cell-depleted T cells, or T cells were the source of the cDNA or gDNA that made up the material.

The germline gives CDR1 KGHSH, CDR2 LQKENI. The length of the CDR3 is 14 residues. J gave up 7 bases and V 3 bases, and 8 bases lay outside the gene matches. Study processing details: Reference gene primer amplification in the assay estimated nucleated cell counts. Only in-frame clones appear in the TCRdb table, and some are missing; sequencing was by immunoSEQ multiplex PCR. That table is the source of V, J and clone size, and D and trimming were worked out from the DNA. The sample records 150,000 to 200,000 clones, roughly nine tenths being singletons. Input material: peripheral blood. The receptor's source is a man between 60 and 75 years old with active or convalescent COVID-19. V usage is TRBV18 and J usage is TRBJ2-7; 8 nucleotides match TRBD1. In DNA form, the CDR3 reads TGTGCCAGCTCACCGGTGCAGGGGGCAGGAGAGCAGTACTTC. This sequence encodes CASSPVQGAGEQYF.